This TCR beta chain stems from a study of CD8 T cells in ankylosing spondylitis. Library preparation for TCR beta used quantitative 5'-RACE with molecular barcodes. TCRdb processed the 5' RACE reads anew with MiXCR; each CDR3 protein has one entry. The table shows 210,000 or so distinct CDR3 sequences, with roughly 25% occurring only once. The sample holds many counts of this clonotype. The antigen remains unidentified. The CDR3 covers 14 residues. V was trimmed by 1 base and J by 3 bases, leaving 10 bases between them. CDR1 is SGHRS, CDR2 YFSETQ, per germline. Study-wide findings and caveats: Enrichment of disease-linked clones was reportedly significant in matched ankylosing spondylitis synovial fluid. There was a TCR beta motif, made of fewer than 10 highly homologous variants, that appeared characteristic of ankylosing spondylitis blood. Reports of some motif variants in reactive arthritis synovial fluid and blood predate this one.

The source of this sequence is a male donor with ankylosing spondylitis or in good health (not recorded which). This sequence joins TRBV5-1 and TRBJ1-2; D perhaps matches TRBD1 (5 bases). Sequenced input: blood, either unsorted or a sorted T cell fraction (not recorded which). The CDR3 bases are TGCGCCAGCAGCTTGCAAGGGACGGACTATGGCTACACCTTC. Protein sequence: CASSLQGTDYGYTF. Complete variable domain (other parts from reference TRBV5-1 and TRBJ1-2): KAGVTQTPRYLIKTRGQQVTLSCSPISGHRSVSWYQQTPGQGLQFLFEYFSETQRNKGNFPGRFSGRQFSNSRSEMNVSTLELGDSALYLCASSLQGTDYGYTFGSGTRLTVV.